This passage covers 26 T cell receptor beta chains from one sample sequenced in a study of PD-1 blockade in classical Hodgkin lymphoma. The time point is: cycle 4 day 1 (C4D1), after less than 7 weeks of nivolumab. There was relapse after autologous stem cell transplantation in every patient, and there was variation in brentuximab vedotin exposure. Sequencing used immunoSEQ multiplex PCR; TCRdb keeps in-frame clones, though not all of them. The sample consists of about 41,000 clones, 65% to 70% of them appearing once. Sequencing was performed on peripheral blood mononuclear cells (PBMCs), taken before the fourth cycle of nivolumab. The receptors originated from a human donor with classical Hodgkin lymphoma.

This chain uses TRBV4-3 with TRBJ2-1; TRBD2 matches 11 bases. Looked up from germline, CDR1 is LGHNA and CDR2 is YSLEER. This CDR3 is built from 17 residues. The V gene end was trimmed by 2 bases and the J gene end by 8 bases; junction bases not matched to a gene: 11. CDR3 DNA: TGCGCCAGCAGCCAAATTCTTTCGGGGACTAGCGGAGATGAGCAGTTCTTC. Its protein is CASSQILSGTSGDEQFF.

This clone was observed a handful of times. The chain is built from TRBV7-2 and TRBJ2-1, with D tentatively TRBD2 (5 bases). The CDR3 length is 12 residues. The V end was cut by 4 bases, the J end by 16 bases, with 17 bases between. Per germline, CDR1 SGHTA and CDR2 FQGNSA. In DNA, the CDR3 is TGTGCCAGCAGCTCCCAGGACGGGATTGGATTCTTC. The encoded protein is CASSSQDGIGFF.

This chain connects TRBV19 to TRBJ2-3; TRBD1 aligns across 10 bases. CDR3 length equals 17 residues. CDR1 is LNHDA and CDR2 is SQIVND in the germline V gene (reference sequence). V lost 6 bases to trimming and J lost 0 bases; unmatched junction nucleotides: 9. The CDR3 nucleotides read TGTGCCAGTAGCCAATTACGGGACAGGGGAAGCACAGATACGCAGTATTTT. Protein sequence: CASSQLRDRGSTDTQYF.

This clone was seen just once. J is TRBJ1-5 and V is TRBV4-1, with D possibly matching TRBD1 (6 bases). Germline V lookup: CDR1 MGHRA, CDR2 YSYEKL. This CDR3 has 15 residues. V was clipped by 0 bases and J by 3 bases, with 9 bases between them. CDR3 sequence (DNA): TGCGCCAGCAGCCAAGAAGGGGGTTCCAATCAGCCCCAGCATTTT. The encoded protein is CASSQEGGSNQPQHF.

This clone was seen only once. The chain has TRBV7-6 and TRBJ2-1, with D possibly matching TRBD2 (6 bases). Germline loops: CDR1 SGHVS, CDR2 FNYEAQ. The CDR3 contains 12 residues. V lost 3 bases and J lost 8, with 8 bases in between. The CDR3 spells CASSFREDEQFF. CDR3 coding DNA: TGTGCCAGCAGCTTTAGGGAGGATGAGCAGTTCTTC. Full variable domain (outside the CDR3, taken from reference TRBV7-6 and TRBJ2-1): GAGVSQSPRYKVTKRGQDVALRCDPISGHVSLYWYRQALGQGPEFLTYFNYEAQQDKSGLPNDRFSAERPEGSISTLTIQRTEQRDSAMYRCASSFREDEQFFGPGTRLTVL.

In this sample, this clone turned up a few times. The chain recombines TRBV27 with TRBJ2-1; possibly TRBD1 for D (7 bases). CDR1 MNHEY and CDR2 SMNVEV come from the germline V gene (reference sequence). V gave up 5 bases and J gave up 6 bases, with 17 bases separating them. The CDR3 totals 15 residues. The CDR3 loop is CASSLVAGQPNEQFF. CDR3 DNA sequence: TGTGCCAGCAGTCTCGTTGCGGGACAGCCCAATGAGCAGTTCTTC.

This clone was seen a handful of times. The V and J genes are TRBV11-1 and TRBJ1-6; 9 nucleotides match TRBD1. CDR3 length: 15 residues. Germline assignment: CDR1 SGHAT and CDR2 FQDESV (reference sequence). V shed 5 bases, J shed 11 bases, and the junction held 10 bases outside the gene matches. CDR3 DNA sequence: TGTGCCAGCAGCCCTAGCGGGACAGGGCCGGCACCCCTCCACTTT. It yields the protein CASSPSGTGPAPLHF.

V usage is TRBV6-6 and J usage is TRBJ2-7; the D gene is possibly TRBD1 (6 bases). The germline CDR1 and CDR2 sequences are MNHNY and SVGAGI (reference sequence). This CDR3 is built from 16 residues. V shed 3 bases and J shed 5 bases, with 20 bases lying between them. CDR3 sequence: CASSYMQGIPLHEQYF. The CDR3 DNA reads TGTGCCAGCAGTTATATGCAGGGGATACCCCTACACGAGCAGTACTTC.

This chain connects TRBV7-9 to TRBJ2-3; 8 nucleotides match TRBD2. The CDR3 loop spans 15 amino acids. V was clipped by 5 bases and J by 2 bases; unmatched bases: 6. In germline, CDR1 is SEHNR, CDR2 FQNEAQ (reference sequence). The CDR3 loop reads CASSPAGVSTDTQYF. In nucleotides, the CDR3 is TGTGCCAGCAGCCCAGCGGGGGTATCCACAGATACGCAGTATTTT.

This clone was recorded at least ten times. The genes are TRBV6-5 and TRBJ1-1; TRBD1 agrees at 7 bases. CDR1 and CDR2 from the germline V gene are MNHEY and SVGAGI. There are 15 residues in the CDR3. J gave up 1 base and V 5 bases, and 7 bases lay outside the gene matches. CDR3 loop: CASSLTGPANTEAFF. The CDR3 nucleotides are TGTGCCAGCAGTCTGACAGGGCCGGCGAACACTGAAGCTTTCTTT.

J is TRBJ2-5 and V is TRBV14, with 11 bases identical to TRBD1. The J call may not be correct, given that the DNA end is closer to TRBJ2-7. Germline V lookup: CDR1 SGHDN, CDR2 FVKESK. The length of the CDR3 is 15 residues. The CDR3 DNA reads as TGTGCCAGCAGCCAACGGGACAGGGGGGCCTACGAGCAGTACTTC. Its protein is CASSQRDRGAYEQYF.

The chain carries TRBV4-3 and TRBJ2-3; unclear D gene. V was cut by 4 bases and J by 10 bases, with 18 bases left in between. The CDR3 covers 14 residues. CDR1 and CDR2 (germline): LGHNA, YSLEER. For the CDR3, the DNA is TGCGCCAGCAGCCTTCGGACGGTCAGGTCGGCGCAGTATTTT. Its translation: CASSLRTVRSAQYF.

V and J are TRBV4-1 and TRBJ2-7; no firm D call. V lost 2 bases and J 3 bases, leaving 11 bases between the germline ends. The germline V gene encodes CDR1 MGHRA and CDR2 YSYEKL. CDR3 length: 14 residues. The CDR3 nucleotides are TGCGCCAGCAGCCAAATGGCTGGGTTCTACGAGCAGTACTTC. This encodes CASSQMAGFYEQYF.

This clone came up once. Written as DNA, the CDR3 is TGTGCCAGCAGTGAAAGGGGGGGCACTCGCACAGATACGCAGTATTTT. Its protein product is CASSERGGTRTDTQYF. The rearrangement uses TRBV2 and TRBJ2-3; TRBD2 might be the D (7 bases). V was cut by 2 bases and J by 1 base, with 13 bases left in between. Germline V gene lookup returns CDR1 SNHLY and CDR2 FYNNEI. The CDR3 contains 16 residues.

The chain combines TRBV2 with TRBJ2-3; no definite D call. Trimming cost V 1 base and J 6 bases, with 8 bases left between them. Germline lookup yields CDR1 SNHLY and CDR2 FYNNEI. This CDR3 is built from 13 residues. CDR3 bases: TGTGCCAGCAGTGAAGGGGCGGCTGATACGCAGTATTTT. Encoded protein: CASSEGAADTQYF.

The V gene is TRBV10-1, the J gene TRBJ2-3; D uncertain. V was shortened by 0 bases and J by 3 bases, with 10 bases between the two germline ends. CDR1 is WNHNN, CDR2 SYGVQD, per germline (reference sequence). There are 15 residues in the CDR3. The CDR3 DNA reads TGCGCCAGCAGTGAGTCCACCTCGGGTACAGATACGCAGTATTTT. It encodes CASSESTSGTDTQYF.

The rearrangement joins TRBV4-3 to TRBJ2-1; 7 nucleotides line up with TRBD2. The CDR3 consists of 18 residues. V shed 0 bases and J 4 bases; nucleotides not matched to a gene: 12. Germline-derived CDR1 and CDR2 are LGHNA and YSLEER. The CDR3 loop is CASSQDWGRGSGYNEQFF. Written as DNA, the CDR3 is TGCGCCAGCAGCCAAGATTGGGGTAGGGGTAGCGGGTACAATGAGCAGTTCTTC.

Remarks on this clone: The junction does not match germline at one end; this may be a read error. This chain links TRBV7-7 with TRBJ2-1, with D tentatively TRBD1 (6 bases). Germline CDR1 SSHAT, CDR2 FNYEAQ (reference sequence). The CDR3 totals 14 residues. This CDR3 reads CASSLRLDRNEQFF. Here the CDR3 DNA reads TGTGCTAGCAGTTTACGCCTGGACAGAAATGAGCAGTTCTTC.

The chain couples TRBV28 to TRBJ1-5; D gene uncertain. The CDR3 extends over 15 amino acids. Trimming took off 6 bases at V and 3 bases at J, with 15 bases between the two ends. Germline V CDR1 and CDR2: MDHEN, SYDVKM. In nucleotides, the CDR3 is TGTGCCAGCAGGCCGGACTTCCGTGACAATCAGCCCCAGCATTTT. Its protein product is CASRPDFRDNQPQHF.

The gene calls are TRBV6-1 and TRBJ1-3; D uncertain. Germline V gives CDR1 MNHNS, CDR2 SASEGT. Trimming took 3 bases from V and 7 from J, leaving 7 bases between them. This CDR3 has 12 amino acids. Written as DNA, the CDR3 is TGTGCCAGCAGTGACTCGAGGAACACCATATATTTT. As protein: CASSDSRNTIYF.

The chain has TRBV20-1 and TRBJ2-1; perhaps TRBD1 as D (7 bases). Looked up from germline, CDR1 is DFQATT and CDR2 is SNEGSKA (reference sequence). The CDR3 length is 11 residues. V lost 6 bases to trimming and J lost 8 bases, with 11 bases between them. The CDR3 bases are TGCAGTGCAACCAGGGGGGATGAGCAGTTCTTC. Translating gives CSATRGDEQFF.

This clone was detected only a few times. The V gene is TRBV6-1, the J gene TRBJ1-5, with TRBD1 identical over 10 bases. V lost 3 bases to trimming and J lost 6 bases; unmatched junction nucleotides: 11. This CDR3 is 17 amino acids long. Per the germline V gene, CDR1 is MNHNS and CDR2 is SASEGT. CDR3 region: CASSDSRGQGRFQPQHF. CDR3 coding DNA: TGTGCCAGCAGTGATTCCAGGGGACAGGGGAGGTTTCAGCCCCAGCATTTT.

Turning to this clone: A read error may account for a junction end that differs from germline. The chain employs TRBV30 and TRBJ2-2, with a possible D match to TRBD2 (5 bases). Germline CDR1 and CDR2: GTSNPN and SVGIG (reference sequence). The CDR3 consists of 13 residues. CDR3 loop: CAAQVANAGELFF. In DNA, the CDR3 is TGTGCCGCTCAGGTAGCGAACGCCGGGGAGCTGTTTTTT.

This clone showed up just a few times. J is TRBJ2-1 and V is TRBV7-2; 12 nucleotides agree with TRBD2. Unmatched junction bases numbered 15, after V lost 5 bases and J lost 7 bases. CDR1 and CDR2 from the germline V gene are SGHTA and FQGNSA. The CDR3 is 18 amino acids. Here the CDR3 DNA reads TGTGCCAGCAGCCCGTATACTAGCGGGGGGCCGGTATTAAATGAGCAGTTCTTC. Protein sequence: CASSPYTSGGPVLNEQFF.

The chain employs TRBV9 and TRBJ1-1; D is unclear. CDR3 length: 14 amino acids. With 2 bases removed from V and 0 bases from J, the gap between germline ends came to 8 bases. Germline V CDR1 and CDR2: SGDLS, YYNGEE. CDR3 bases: TGTGCCAGCAGCGTTGAACATATGAACACTGAAGCTTTCTTT. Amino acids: CASSVEHMNTEAFF. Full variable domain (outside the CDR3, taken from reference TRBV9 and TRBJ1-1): DSGVTQTPKHLITATGQRVTLRCSPRSGDLSVYWYQQSLDQGLQFLIQYYNGEERAKGNILERFSAQQFPDLHSELNLSSLELGDSALYFCASSVEHMNTEAFFGQGTRLTVV.

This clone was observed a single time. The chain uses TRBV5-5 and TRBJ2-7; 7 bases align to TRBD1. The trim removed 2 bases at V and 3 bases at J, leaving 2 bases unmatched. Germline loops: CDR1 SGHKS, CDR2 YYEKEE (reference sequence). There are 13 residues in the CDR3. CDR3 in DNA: TGTGCCAGCAGCTTACAGGGGAACTACGAGCAGTACTTC. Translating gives CASSLQGNYEQYF.